The clone carrying this TCR beta chain is deemed medium-sized. What it binds is not known. This specimen belongs to a study of T cell repertoires in aging, cancer and after chemotherapy. V gave up 5 bases and J gave up 5 bases; unmatched junction bases: 7. CDR1 and CDR2 from the germline V gene are LNHDA and SQIVND (reference sequence). This CDR3 region has 14 residues. Study-level findings and limits: Untreated cancer patients had significantly lower blood TCR diversity than age-matched healthy donors. Healthy donors lost TCR diversity with age mainly through richness, cancer patients through richness and evenness.

A mixed TRB-A/B primer pool amplified rearranged TRB by multiplex touch-down PCR. TCRdb re-analysed the multiplex PCR reads in MiXCR, keeping a single row per CDR3 protein. The sample has some 9,000 distinct CDR3 sequences; 20% to 30% are singletons. Peripheral blood genomic DNA, not sorted cells or RNA, was the template. The chain combines TRBV19 with TRBJ2-5; 8 bases match TRBD1. The clonotype originates from a human donor with a blood cancer. Sequences were obtained from blood. The CDR3 sequence is CASSPQGAGETQYF. DNA for the CDR3: TGTGCCAGTAGTCCCCAGGGGGCAGGGGAGACCCAGTACTTC.